The clone carrying this T cell receptor (beta chain) was observed a handful of times. The antigen is undetermined. Germline V gives CDR1 SQVTM, CDR2 ANQGSEA. The CDR3 contains 14 residues. The V and J ends lost 8 bases and 0 bases respectively, with 14 bases between them. The entry originates in a study of CD8+CD57+ T cells in acquired aplastic anemia. About the research overall: Sorted CD4+ plus CD8+ cells gave DNA averaging around 3 ug.

TCR beta VDJ combinations and CDR3 sequences were profiled from genomic DNA. TCRdb ran MiXCR on the reads and lists one entry per CDR3 protein. This table holds around 180,000 distinct CDR3 sequences, approximately 60% found once. Study results and caveats: Patients and controls were not found to differ significantly in CD8+ Simpson's diversity. A set of around 30 CD8+ CDR3 sequences was shared between patients and controls, and these sequences appeared highly expressed in patients.

The chain recombines TRBV29-1 with TRBJ2-1; D call uncertain. The sequencing sample was made of sorted CD4+, CD8+, or CD8+CD57+ T cells (not recorded which) from PBMCs. This receptor was obtained from a human donor in good health. CDR3 region: CSPSPLCSYNEQFF. The CDR3 coding sequence is TGCAGCCCCTCCCCACTGTGCTCCTACAATGAGCAGTTCTTC.